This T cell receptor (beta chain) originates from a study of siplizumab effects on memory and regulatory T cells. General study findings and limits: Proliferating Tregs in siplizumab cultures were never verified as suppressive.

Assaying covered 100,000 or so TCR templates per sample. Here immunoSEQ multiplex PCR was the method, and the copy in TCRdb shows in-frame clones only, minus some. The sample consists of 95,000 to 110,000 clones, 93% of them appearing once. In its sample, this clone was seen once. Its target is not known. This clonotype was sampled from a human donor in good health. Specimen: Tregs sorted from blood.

The CDR3 sequence is CASTGLGQETQYF. The CDR3 DNA reads TGTGCCAGCACGGGTCTGGGCCAGGAGACCCAGTACTTC. V and J are TRBV2 and TRBJ2-5; D is unresolved. CDR3 length equals 13 residues. Germline CDR1 SNHLY, CDR2 FYNNEI. V lost 7 bases and J lost 5, with 14 bases in between.